The following is a T cell receptor (beta chain) sequence with its context. No antigen is known for it. At one end, the junction sequence differs from germline, possibly due to a read error. The data derive from a study of blood T cells in healthy people across ages. Study overall: T cells yielded about one barcoded beta molecule per two cells through template switching. Study results and caveats: The study found more naive CD4+ cells and higher diversity in long-lived than aged donors. Measured against age, TCR beta diversity per million T cells decreased in a roughly linear manner.

A sample-barcoded 5' primer and a J-beta primer mix were used in a second PCR of roughly 7 to 11 cycles. TCRdb independently ran MiXCR on the 5' RACE reads; one entry per CDR3 protein. This table holds 1.8 million or so distinct CDR3 sequences, approximately 40% found once. For every donor, a draw yielded ten milliliters of peripheral blood. The CDR3 length is 11 residues. CDR1 is MDHEN, CDR2 SYDVKM, per germline. The sequenced sample consisted of blood. This chain connects TRBV28 to TRBJ2-5; TRBD1 agrees at 8 bases. The sequence was obtained from a human donor in good health. The DNA of the CDR3 is TGCGCCAGCAGCCTTGTCGGGACAGGGTACTTC. Protein sequence: CASSLVGTGYF. The variable domain in full, with the rest retrieved from reference TRBV28 and TRBJ2-5, is DVKVTQSSRYLVKRTGEKVFLECVQDMDHENMFWYRQDPGLGLRLIYFSYDVKMKEKGDIPEGYSVSREKKERFSLILESASTNQTSMYLCASSLVGTGYFGPGTRLLVL.